The 6 T cell receptor beta chains below all came from one sample that was sequenced in a study of cytomegalovirus exposure and HLA in healthy donors. The PCR was carried out with 60 Vbeta primers and 13 Jbeta primers. Clones were read by immunoSEQ multiplex PCR, and TCRdb kept only the in-frame ones, dropping some. The sample table includes around 210,000 clones. Sequenced sample: PBMCs. These receptors came from a woman between 25 and 40 years old in good health and CMV-seropositive.

The chain couples TRBV5-1 to TRBJ1-2, with 9 nucleotides matching TRBD1. Germline CDR1 reads SGHRS; CDR2 reads YFSETQ. This CDR3 spans 17 amino acids. After removal of 4 bases from V and 3 bases from J, the junction contained 13 bases not matched to a gene. CDR3 nucleotide sequence: TGCGCCAGCAGCCCGGGTGGACAGGGGAAGGGAGACTATGGCTACACCTTC. Translating it yields CASSPGGQGKGDYGYTF.

This chain connects TRBV9 to TRBJ2-1; 7 bases are shared with TRBD2. This CDR3 comprises 16 residues. With V trimmed by 3 bases and J by 2 bases, 8 bases remained unmatched. Germline CDR1 reads SGDLS; CDR2 reads YYNGEE. In DNA form, the CDR3 reads TGTGCCAGCAGCGAAGATGGCGGGAGTACCTACAATGAGCAGTTCTTC. Translated, it gives CASSEDGGSTYNEQFF. Filled out from reference TRBV9 and TRBJ2-1, the complete variable domain reads DSGVTQTPKHLITATGQRVTLRCSPRSGDLSVYWYQQSLDQGLQFLIQYYNGEERAKGNILERFSAQQFPDLHSELNLSSLELGDSALYFCASSEDGGSTYNEQFFGPGTRLTVL.

V gene TRBV7-2 combines with J gene TRBJ1-1; 8 positions match TRBD1. The CDR3 length is 16 residues. Trimming removed 5 bases from V and 4 bases from J; junction bases left unmatched: 12. Per the germline V gene, CDR1 is SGHTA and CDR2 is FQGNSA. CDR3 loop: CASSDDRGPLGTEAFF. The CDR3 bases are TGTGCCAGCAGCGACGACAGGGGACCACTGGGCACTGAAGCTTTCTTT.

The V gene is TRBV4-3, the J gene TRBJ1-3; a possible D gene is TRBD1 (5 bases). V gave up 2 bases and J gave up 3 bases, with 8 bases separating them. From germline, CDR1 is LGHNA and CDR2 YSLEER. CDR3 size: 14 residues. CDR3 in DNA: TGCGCCAGCAGCCAACCAGGGCGTGGAAACACCATATATTTT. Protein sequence: CASSQPGRGNTIYF.

The genes are TRBV5-6 and TRBJ2-7; TRBD2 agrees at 15 bases. The CDR3 is made up of 16 amino acids. The germline V gene has CDR1 SGHDT and CDR2 YYEEEE. V lost 3 bases and J lost 7; bases outside the gene matches: 8. Here the CDR3 reads CASSYGLAGGSWEQYF. The CDR3 DNA reads TGTGCCAGCAGCTACGGACTAGCGGGAGGGTCTTGGGAGCAGTACTTC.

The rearrangement links TRBV9 to TRBJ2-2, with TRBD1 identical over 10 bases. V was pared by 6 bases and J by 6 bases, with 11 bases of the junction left unmatched. This CDR3 has 16 amino acids. Germline lookup yields CDR1 SGDLS and CDR2 YYNGEE. The CDR3 DNA reads as TGTGCCAGCACCCCCCCGGGACAGGGGTTCGCCGGGGAGCTGTTTTTT. Amino acids: CASTPPGQGFAGELFF. The full variable domain, in which reference TRBV9 and TRBJ2-2 provide the parts outside the CDR3, is DSGVTQTPKHLITATGQRVTLRCSPRSGDLSVYWYQQSLDQGLQFLIQYYNGEERAKGNILERFSAQQFPDLHSELNLSSLELGDSALYFCASTPPGQGFAGELFFGEGSRLTVL.